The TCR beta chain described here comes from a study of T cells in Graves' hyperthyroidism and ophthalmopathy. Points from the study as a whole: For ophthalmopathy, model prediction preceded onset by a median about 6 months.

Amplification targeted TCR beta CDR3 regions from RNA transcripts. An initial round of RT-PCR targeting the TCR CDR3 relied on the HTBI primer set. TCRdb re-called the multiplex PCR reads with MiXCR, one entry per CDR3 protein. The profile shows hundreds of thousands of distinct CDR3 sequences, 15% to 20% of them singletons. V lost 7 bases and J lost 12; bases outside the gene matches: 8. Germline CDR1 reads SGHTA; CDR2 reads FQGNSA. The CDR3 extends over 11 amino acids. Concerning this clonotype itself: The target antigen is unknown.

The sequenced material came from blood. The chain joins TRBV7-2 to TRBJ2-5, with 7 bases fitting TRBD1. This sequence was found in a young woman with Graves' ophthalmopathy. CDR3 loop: CASTPGGWKYF. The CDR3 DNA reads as TGTGCCAGCACCCCAGGGGGTTGGAAGTACTTC.